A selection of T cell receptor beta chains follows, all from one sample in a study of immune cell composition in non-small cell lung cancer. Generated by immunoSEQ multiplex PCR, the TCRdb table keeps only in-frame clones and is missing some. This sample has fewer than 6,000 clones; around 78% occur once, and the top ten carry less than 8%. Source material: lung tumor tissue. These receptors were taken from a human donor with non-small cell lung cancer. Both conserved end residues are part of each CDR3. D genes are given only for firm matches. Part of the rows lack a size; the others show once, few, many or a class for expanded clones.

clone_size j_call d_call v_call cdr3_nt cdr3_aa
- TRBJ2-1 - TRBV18 TGTGCCAGCTCAGATGGACAGAGCGCCTTCTACAATGAGCAGTTCTTC CASSDGQSAFYNEQFF
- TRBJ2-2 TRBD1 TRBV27 TGTGCCAGCAGGGGGGGGGACAGGGGGTTAGCGAACACCGGGGAGCTGTTTTTT CASRGGDRGLANTGELFF
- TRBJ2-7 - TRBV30 TGTGCCTGGAGTGTAGGGGCCCCCTACGAGCAGTACTTC CAWSVGAPYEQYF
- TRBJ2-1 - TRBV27 TGTGCCAGCAGTCTCCGGCCTAGTCGCAATGAGCAGTTCTTC CASSLRPSRNEQFF
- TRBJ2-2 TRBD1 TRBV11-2 TGTGCCAGCAGCTCAACAGGGGCTACCGGGGAGCTGTTTTTT CASSSTGATGELFF
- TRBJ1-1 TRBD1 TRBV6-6 TGTGCCAGCACTCGGGACAGGAGTTTCACTGAAGCTTTCTTT CASTRDRSFTEAFF
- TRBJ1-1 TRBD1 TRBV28 TGTGCCAGCAGACCGGGACAGGGTATTGGAGCTTTCTTT CASRPGQGIGAFF
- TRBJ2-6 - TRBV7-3 TGTGCCAGCAGCACGTTAAGGGGGACTGGGGCCAACGTCCTGACTTTC CASSTLRGTGANVLTF
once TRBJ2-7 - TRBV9 TGTGCCAGCAGCACCCGAGGCAGCGCCGGATACGAGCAGTACTTC CASSTRGSAGYEQYF
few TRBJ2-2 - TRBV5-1 TGCGCCCGCCAGGAGAGGGTATTAATTTCCACCGGGGAGCTGTTTTTT CARQERVLISTGELFF
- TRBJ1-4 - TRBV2 TGTGCCAGCACCCCGACAGGAACTAATGAAAAACTGTTTTTT CASTPTGTNEKLFF
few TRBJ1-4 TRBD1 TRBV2 TGTGCCAGCAGTGGGGACAGTATAAGTGAAAAACTGTTTTTT CASSGDSISEKLFF
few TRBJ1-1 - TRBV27 TGTGCCAGCAGTTTAGTCGGGGTGACTGAAGCTTTCTTT CASSLVGVTEAFF
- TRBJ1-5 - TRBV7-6 TGTGCCAGCAGCTTAACTAATAATCAGCCCCAGCATTTT CASSLTNNQPQHF
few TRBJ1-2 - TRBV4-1 TGCGCCAGCAGCTCGGGACTCTCTTTGGGCCGAGGCTACACCTTC CASSSGLSLGRGYTF
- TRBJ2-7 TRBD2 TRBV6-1 TGTGCCAGCAGCCCGACCTGGGAGGGGCCCGAGCAGTACTTC CASSPTWEGPEQYF
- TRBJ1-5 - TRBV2 TGTGCCAGCACTCTAGTACTTGATCAGCCCCAGCATTTT CASTLVLDQPQHF
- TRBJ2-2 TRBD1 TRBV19 TGTGCCAGTAGTCAATTGACAGGGTGGGCCGGGGAGCTGTTTTTT CASSQLTGWAGELFF
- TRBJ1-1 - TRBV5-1 TGCGCCAGCAGCTTGGGGGGGGTGGATGAAGCTTTCTTT CASSLGGVDEAFF
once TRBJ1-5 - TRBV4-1 TGCGCCAGCAGCCAACCTGTACAGGGAGTCGGGAATCAGCCCCAGCATTTT CASSQPVQGVGNQPQHF
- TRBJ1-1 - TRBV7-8 TGTGCCAGCAGCCCTTCGGGTACTGAAGCTTTCTTT CASSPSGTEAFF
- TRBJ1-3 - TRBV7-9 TGTGCCACCAGTTATGGGGAGGGGCTTGGAAACACCATATATTTT CATSYGEGLGNTIYF
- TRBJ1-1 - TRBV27 TGTGCCAGCAGTTTTGGAGGGAGGAACACTGAAGCTTTCTTT CASSFGGRNTEAFF
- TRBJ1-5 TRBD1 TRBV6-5 TGTGCCAGCAGAACAACAGGGGGCGAGAATCAGCCCCAGCATTTT CASRTTGGENQPQHF
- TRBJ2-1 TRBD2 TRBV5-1 TGCGCCAGCAGCTTGACTAGCGGGGCCTACAATGAGCAGTTCTTC CASSLTSGAYNEQFF
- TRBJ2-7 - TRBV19 TGTGCCAGTAGTATTAGCGCTCACCAGCGCGAGCAGTACTTC CASSISAHQREQYF
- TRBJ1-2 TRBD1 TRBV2 TGTGCCAGCAGTTCCAGACAGGGGGGGTATGGCTACACCTTC CASSSRQGGYGYTF
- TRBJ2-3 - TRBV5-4 TGTGCCAGCAGTCCTCGGACATCCTTTTTAGATACGCAGTATTTT CASSPRTSFLDTQYF
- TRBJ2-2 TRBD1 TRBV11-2 TGTGCCAGCAGCTCGAAAGGACAGGGGAACACCGGGGAGCTGTTTTTT CASSSKGQGNTGELFF
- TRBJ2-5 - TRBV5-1 TGCGCCAGCAGCTTGTTAGCCAATCCGCAAGAGACCCAGTACTTC CASSLLANPQETQYF
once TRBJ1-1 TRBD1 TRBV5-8 TGTGCCAGCACACAGGGGTTGGGAGCTTTCTTT CASTQGLGAFF
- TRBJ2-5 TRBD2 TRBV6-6 TGTGCCAGCATTAAGGGGCTAGCGGGGGGGAAAGAGACCCAGTACTTC CASIKGLAGGKETQYF
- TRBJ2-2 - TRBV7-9 TGTGCCAGCAGCAAGACAGCGAGGGAGCTGTTTTTT CASSKTARELFF
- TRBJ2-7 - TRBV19 TGTGCCAGTAGTATAGATGGTGAGAGCTCCTACGAGCAGTACTTC CASSIDGESSYEQYF
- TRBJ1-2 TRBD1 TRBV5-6 TGTGCCAGCAGCTTGGCCGGGGTCAGGGGGCTAAACTATGGCTACACCTTC CASSLAGVRGLNYGYTF